The 32 T cell receptor beta chains listed next were all sequenced from one sample in a study of blood T cells in healthy people across ages. A second about 7 to 11 cycle PCR used barcoded and J-beta primers. TCRdb recomputed calls from the 5' RACE reads with MiXCR, one row per CDR3 protein. The sample shows 540,000 or so distinct CDR3 sequences, around 50% of them seen only once. The sequenced sample consisted of blood. These TCRs come from a man of 80 years or more in good health.

At least ten counts were recorded for this clonotype. This chain links TRBV7-9 with TRBJ2-1; 10 bases are shared with TRBD2. Germline-derived CDR1 and CDR2 are SEHNR and FQNEAQ (reference sequence). V lost 4 bases and J lost 7; bases outside the gene matches: 7. This CDR3 spans 15 amino acids. CDR3 nucleotide sequence: TGTGCCAGCAGCTCTAGCGGGGGAAACGGAAATGAGCAGTTCTTC. Translation gives CASSSSGGNGNEQFF.

This clonotype was observed a few times. This rearrangement joins TRBV20-1 to TRBJ2-3; no reliable D call. The CDR3 runs 13 residues. CDR1 is DFQATT and CDR2 is SNEGSKA in the germline V gene (reference sequence). V was pared by 6 bases and J by 3 bases, with 13 bases between. The chain's CDR3 is CSAPMGGTDTQYF. CDR3 DNA: TGCAGTGCCCCAATGGGTGGGACAGATACGCAGTATTTT.

The chain is built from TRBV6-6 and TRBJ1-2, with D unclear. CDR1 and CDR2 (germline): MNHNY, SVGAGI (reference sequence). The CDR3 totals 12 residues. V was cut by 11 bases and J by 4 bases, with 14 bases left in between. The CDR3 nucleotides are TGTGCCGGGTCAAGCGGGAGCTATGGCTACACCTTC. Its translation is CAGSSGSYGYTF.

This chain joins TRBV12-3 or TRBV12-4 and TRBJ2-5; the match to TRBD2 covers 7 bases. The trim removed 4 bases at V and 2 bases at J, leaving 4 bases unmatched. The CDR3 has 14 amino acids. The CDR3 sequence is CASSSRAGQETQYF. As DNA, the CDR3 is TGTGCCAGCAGTTCCAGAGCGGGGCAAGAGACCCAGTACTTC.

V is TRBV27 and J is TRBJ1-1; D is perhaps TRBD1 (6 bases). The CDR3 has 13 residues. V lost 1 base to trimming and J lost 7 bases, with 10 bases between them. Germline V gene sequence: CDR1 MNHEY, CDR2 SMNVEV (reference sequence). DNA of the CDR3: TGTGCCAGCAGTTTATACGACAGGAGTGAAGCTTTCTTT. Translation gives CASSLYDRSEAFF.

The chain links TRBV20-1 to TRBJ2-1; D not resolved. Germline assignment: CDR1 DFQATT and CDR2 SNEGSKA (reference sequence). V lost 5 bases and J 6 bases, leaving 14 bases between the germline ends. CDR3 size: 13 residues. Here the CDR3 DNA reads TGCAGTGCTGCCCGTGGTAATGCCAATGAGCAGTTCTTC. Encoded protein: CSAARGNANEQFF.

V is TRBV20-1 and J is TRBJ2-4; TRBD1 aligns across 12 bases. This CDR3 contains 14 residues. The germline CDR1 and CDR2 sequences are DFQATT and SNEGSKA (reference sequence). The ends lost 7 bases at V and 7 bases at J; junction bases unmatched: 8. CDR3 nucleotide sequence: TGCAGTGTCTTGTGGGACAGGGGGCGGAACATTCAGTACTTC. Translating gives CSVLWDRGRNIQYF.

The chain combines TRBV5-1 with TRBJ2-5; 12 bases align to TRBD2. V was clipped by 6 bases and J by 5 bases; unmatched bases: 8. CDR3 length: 15 residues. Germline loops: CDR1 SGHRS, CDR2 YFSETQ. CDR3 amino acids: CASTGLAGGAETQYF. CDR3 nucleotides: TGCGCCAGCACAGGGCTAGCGGGAGGGGCGGAGACCCAGTACTTC.

The chain links TRBV29-1 to TRBJ1-4; D gene ambiguous. Looked up from germline, CDR1 is SQVTM and CDR2 is ANQGSEA. V was trimmed by 4 bases and J by 7 bases, leaving 10 bases between them. The CDR3 runs to 12 residues. Here the CDR3 reads CSVGPEGEKLFF. As DNA, the CDR3 is TGCAGCGTTGGCCCGGAGGGTGAAAAACTGTTTTTT. The variable domain in full, with the rest retrieved from reference TRBV29-1 and TRBJ1-4, is SAVISQKPSRDICQRGTSLTIQCQVDSQVTMMFWYRQQPGQSLTLIATANQGSEATYESGFVIDKFPISRPNLTFSTLTVSNMSPEDSSIYLCSVGPEGEKLFFGSGTQLSVL.

The J gene is TRBJ1-1, the V gene TRBV6-2 or TRBV6-3, with D possibly TRBD1 on 5 matching bases. CDR3 length: 14 amino acids. Per the germline V gene, CDR1 is MNHEY and CDR2 is SVGEGT. Trimming stripped 5 bases from V and 7 bases from J, with 17 bases between. CDR3 protein: CASSPAGRGDEAFF. DNA for the CDR3: TGTGCCAGCAGTCCTGCCGGTCGGGGGGATGAAGCTTTCTTT.

The sample holds many counts of this clonotype. The chain recombines TRBV6-5 with TRBJ1-4, with a tentative D call TRBD1 (5 bases). In germline, CDR1 is MNHEY, CDR2 SVGAGI. Trimming stripped 0 bases from V and 2 bases from J, with 22 bases between. The CDR3 length is 20 residues. CDR3 nucleotide sequence: TGTGCCAGCAGTTACTCATCCAGGGCCCACTCTAGGGCGACTAATGAAAAACTGTTTTTT. Residues: CASSYSSRAHSRATNEKLFF.

V is TRBV4-1 and J is TRBJ1-2; TRBD1 aligns across 8 bases. The CDR3 extends over 14 amino acids. Germline CDR1 and CDR2: MGHRA and YSYEKL. The V and J ends lost 6 bases and 7 bases, in that order; junction bases with no gene match: 10. The CDR3 region has the DNA TGCGCCAGCAGTCCCGGACAGGGCATCGGTGGCTACACCTTC. It translates to CASSPGQGIGGYTF.

This clonotype has only a few counts. The V gene is TRBV9, the J gene TRBJ2-1; 8 positions match TRBD2. Germline CDR1 reads SGDLS; CDR2 reads YYNGEE. CDR3 length equals 18 residues. V lost 0 bases and J lost 2; bases outside the gene matches: 10. The CDR3 sequence: CASSVGKSGSWAYNEQFF. The CDR3, as DNA: TGTGCCAGCAGCGTAGGAAAAAGCGGGAGTTGGGCCTACAATGAGCAGTTCTTC.

The J gene is TRBJ1-5, the V gene TRBV3-1; D possibly corresponds to TRBD1 (6 bases). V lost 1 base and J 5 bases, leaving 12 bases between the germline ends. Per the germline V gene, CDR1 is LGHDT and CDR2 is YNNKEL (reference sequence). This CDR3 is built from 15 residues. CDR3 amino acids: CASSQGTGNDQPQHF. In nucleotides, the CDR3 is TGTGCCAGCAGCCAAGGTACAGGGAATGATCAGCCCCAGCATTTT.

The chain combines TRBV15 with TRBJ2-5; 7 bases are shared with TRBD2. The tail of the sequence fits TRBJ2-7 better, so the J call may be wrong. Germline V CDR1 and CDR2: LNHNV, YYDKDF (reference sequence). The CDR3 runs 16 residues. The CDR3 here is CATSRDPGTKGNEQYF. DNA for the CDR3: TGTGCCACCAGCAGAGATCCCGGGACTAAGGGAAACGAGCAGTACTTC.

The V gene is TRBV6-2 or TRBV6-3, the J gene TRBJ2-1; D unclear. V dropped 1 base and J dropped 1 base, with 8 bases sitting between them. The germline V gene encodes CDR1 MNHEY and CDR2 SVGEGT. The CDR3 spans 15 residues. The CDR3 nucleotides read TGTGCCAGCAGTTACTATGTAGGGTCCTACAATGAGCAGTTCTTC. This sequence encodes CASSYYVGSYNEQFF.

This clonotype was found a few times. DNA of the CDR3: TGCGCCAGCAGAGCGGGGGCGTCGAACACCGGGGAGCTGTTTTTT. The encoded protein is CASRAGASNTGELFF. The chain carries TRBV5-1 and TRBJ2-2; 8 bases map to TRBD2. The CDR3 is 15 amino acids. Germline V lookup: CDR1 SGHRS, CDR2 YFSETQ. Trimming cost V 5 bases and J 0 bases; bases outside gene matches: 3.

The chain employs TRBV29-1 and TRBJ1-2, with D perhaps TRBD1 (5 bases). Trimming removed 3 bases at V and 6 bases at J, with 17 bases between. Per the germline V gene, CDR1 is SQVTM and CDR2 is ANQGSEA. The CDR3 loop spans 14 amino acids. The CDR3 reads CSVDIQARDDGYTF. As DNA, the CDR3 is TGCAGCGTTGATATTCAGGCAAGGGACGATGGCTACACCTTC.

There are a few counts of this clonotype. The V call is TRBV3-1, the J call TRBJ1-6; D perhaps matches TRBD1 (5 bases). Germline V gene data show CDR1 as LGHDT and CDR2 as YNNKEL (reference sequence). The CDR3 length is 16 residues. The ends were cut back, 3 bases at V and 0 bases at J, with 9 bases in the middle. The CDR3 loop is CASSQGGSSYNSPLHF. The CDR3 nucleotides read TGTGCCAGCAGCCAGGGGGGGAGCTCCTATAATTCACCCCTCCACTTT.

This chain links TRBV20-1 with TRBJ2-3, with D tentatively TRBD1 (6 bases). Deletions cut 5 bases from V and 6 bases from J, with 12 bases between. Germline V lookup: CDR1 DFQATT, CDR2 SNEGSKA (reference sequence). The CDR3 extends over 12 amino acids. The CDR3: CSAELGQDTQYF. DNA for the CDR3: TGCAGTGCTGAGCTAGGACAGGATACGCAGTATTTT.

The chain uses TRBV6-2 or TRBV6-3 and TRBJ2-2, with 9 bases fitting TRBD2. From germline, CDR1 is MNHEY and CDR2 SVGEGT. The CDR3 runs 15 residues. Trimming cost V 2 bases and J 6 bases; bases outside gene matches: 4. The chain's CDR3 is CASSYAGGPSGELFF. DNA for the CDR3: TGTGCCAGCAGTTACGCGGGAGGGCCTTCCGGGGAGCTGTTTTTT.

This clonotype has more than one count but fewer than ten. The V gene is TRBV29-1, the J gene TRBJ2-2; TRBD2 matches at 9 bases. Germline V gives CDR1 SQVTM, CDR2 ANQGSEA. V lost 4 bases and J lost 3; bases outside the gene matches: 9. This CDR3 contains 16 residues. CDR3 sequence (DNA): TGCAGCGTTGCGGGAGCGGGGGGCATCGACACCGGGGAGCTGTTTTTT. Translated: CSVAGAGGIDTGELFF.

The J gene is TRBJ1-4, the V gene TRBV29-1; TRBD1 matches 8 bases. The CDR3 loop spans 12 amino acids. Looked up from germline, CDR1 is SQVTM and CDR2 is ANQGSEA. In DNA form, the CDR3 reads TGCGGCTATACAGGGGGAGAAGAAAAACTGTTTTTT. This translates into CGYTGGEEKLFF. Full variable domain (outside the CDR3, taken from reference TRBV29-1 and TRBJ1-4): SAVISQKPSRDICQRGTSLTIQCQVDSQVTMMFWYRQQPGQSLTLIATANQGSEATYESGFVIDKFPISRPNLTFSTLTVSNMSPEDSSIYLCGYTGGEEKLFFGSGTQLSVL.

The chain couples TRBV20-1 to TRBJ2-2; 7 bases align to TRBD2. This CDR3 contains 16 residues. CDR1 is DFQATT, CDR2 SNEGSKA, per germline (reference sequence). J lost 6 bases, V lost 0 bases, and 10 bases had no gene match. This chain's CDR3 is CSARDASAGDSGELFF. CDR3 DNA sequence: TGCAGTGCTAGAGATGCCTCGGCGGGGGATTCCGGGGAGCTGTTTTTT.

This clonotype was seen a handful of times. This chain uses TRBV7-2 with TRBJ1-4, with 8 bases identical to TRBD1. CDR3 size: 16 residues. V dropped 2 bases and J dropped 3; count of bases not matched to a gene: 5. The germline gives CDR1 SGHTA, CDR2 FQGNSA. In DNA, the CDR3 is TGTGCCAGCAGCTTACGGGACAGGCTGGCTAATGAAAAACTGTTTTTT. Its translation is CASSLRDRLANEKLFF.

This clonotype was counted many times. The V call is TRBV29-1, the J call TRBJ1-1; D is perhaps TRBD1 (5 bases). The CDR3 extends over 13 amino acids. CDR1 is SQVTM, CDR2 ANQGSEA, per germline. Trimming removed 7 bases at V and 1 base at J, with 13 bases between. The CDR3: CSGTGFGNTEAFF. The CDR3 DNA is TGCAGCGGAACAGGCTTCGGGAACACTGAAGCTTTCTTT.

This chain links TRBV3-1 with TRBJ2-7; the D gene is possibly TRBD1 (7 bases). Germline loops: CDR1 LGHDT, CDR2 YNNKEL (reference sequence). The CDR3 has 16 amino acids. Trimming left V 1 base short and J 2 bases short, with 15 bases between. DNA for the CDR3: TGTGCCAGCAGCCAAGCCTGGACAGGAGGGACCTACGAGCAGTACTTC. Translation: CASSQAWTGGTYEQYF.

This clonotype has only a few counts. The chain uses TRBV9 and TRBJ2-1; TRBD2 matches 9 bases. CDR1 is SGDLS, CDR2 YYNGEE, per germline. V lost 0 bases, J lost 6 bases, and 4 bases stayed unmatched. The CDR3 runs 15 residues. The CDR3 protein is CASSVAGTSSNEQFF. The CDR3 nucleotides read TGTGCCAGCAGCGTAGCCGGGACTAGCTCCAATGAGCAGTTCTTC.

The CDR3 loop reads CASSGSGTGGDEQYF. The CDR3 DNA is TGCGCCAGCAGCGGATCCGGGACAGGGGGCGACGAGCAGTACTTC. The V and J genes are TRBV5-1 and TRBJ2-7, with TRBD1 identical over 12 bases. The CDR3 loop spans 15 amino acids. V was pared by 4 bases and J by 5 bases, with 7 bases of the junction left unmatched. Per the germline V gene, CDR1 is SGHRS and CDR2 is YFSETQ.

The rearrangement joins TRBV7-3 to TRBJ2-3; TRBD1 matches 7 bases. CDR3 length: 16 amino acids. The germline V gene has CDR1 SGHTA and CDR2 FQGTGA. J gave up 2 bases and V 2 bases, and 7 bases lay outside the gene matches. This CDR3 is CASSLRTGSHTDTQYF. DNA for the CDR3: TGTGCCAGCAGCTTACGGACAGGATCCCACACAGATACGCAGTATTTT.

The chain joins TRBV6-5 to TRBJ2-3; TRBD2 aligns across 11 bases. The CDR3 length is 16 residues. Unmatched junction bases numbered 0, after V lost 0 bases and J lost 1 base. From germline, CDR1 is MNHEY and CDR2 SVGAGI. This CDR3 reads CASSYSTSGGTDTQYF. The DNA for the CDR3 is TGTGCCAGCAGTTACTCGACTAGCGGGGGCACAGATACGCAGTATTTT.

As regards this clonotype: Possible read error: a much larger clone is one base away. V and J are TRBV6-5 and TRBJ2-7, with D perhaps TRBD2 (6 bases). In germline, CDR1 is MNHEY, CDR2 SVGAGI. The CDR3 runs to 12 residues. CDR3 region: CVSSGWAGEQYF. CDR3 sequence (DNA): TGTGTCAGCAGCGGGTGGGCGGGCGAGCAGTACTTC.